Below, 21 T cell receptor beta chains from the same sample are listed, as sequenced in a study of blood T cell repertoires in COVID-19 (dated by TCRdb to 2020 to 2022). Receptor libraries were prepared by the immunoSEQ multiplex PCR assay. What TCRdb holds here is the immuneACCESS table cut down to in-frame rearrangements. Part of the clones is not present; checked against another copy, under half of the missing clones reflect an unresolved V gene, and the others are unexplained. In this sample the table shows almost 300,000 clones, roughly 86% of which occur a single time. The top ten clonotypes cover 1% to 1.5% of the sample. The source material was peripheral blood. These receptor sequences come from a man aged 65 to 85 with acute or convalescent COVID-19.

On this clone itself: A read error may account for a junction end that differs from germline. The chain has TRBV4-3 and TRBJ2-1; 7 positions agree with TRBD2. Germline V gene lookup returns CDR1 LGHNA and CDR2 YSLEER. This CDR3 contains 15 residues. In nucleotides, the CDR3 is TGCGCCAGCAGCCTAGAATGGCCTAGCGGCAATAAGCAGTTCTTC. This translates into CASSLEWPSGNKQFF.

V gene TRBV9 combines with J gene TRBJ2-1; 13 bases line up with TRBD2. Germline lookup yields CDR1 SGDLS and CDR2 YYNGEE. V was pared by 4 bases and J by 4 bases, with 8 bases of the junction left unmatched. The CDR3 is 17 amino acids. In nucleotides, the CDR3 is TGTGCCAGCAGCCGGACTAGCGGGAGTAATGGTTACAATGAGCAGTTCTTC. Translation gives CASSRTSGSNGYNEQFF.

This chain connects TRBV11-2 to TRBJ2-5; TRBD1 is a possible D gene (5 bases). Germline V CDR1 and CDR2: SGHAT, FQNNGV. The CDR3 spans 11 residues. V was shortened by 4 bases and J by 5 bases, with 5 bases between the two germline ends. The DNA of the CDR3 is TGTGCCAGCAGCTCAGGGGAGACCCAGTACTTC. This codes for CASSSGETQYF.

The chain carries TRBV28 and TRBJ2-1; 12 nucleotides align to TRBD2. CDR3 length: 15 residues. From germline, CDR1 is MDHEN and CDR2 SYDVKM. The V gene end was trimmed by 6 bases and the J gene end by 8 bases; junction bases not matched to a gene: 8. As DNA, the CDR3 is TGTGCCAGCAGGCTAGCGGGGGGGCCAGTCGATGAGCAGTTCTTC. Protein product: CASRLAGGPVDEQFF. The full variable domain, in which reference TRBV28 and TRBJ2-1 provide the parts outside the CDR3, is DVKVTQSSRYLVKRTGEKVFLECVQDMDHENMFWYRQDPGLGLRLIYFSYDVKMKEKGDIPEGYSVSREKKERFSLILESASTNQTSMYLCASRLAGGPVDEQFFGPGTRLTVL.

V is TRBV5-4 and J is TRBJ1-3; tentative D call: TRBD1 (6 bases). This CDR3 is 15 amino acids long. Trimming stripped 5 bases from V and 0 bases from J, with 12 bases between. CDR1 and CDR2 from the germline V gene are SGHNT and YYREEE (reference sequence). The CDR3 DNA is TGTGCCAGCAGTTTGAGAGGGGGCTCTGGAAACACCATATATTTT. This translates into CASSLRGGSGNTIYF.

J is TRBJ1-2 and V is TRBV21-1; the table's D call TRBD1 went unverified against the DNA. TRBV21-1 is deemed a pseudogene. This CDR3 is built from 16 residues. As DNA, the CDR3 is TGTGCCAGCAGCAAAGGAGTGGACAGGGGGCACTATGGCTACACCTTC. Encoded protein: CASSKGVDRGHYGYTF.

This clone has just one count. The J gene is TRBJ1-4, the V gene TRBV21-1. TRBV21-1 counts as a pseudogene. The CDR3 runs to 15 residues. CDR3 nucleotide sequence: TGTGCCAGCAGGACTTTCCTACGCTGGGTGTTAGAACTGTTTTTT. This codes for CASRTFLRWVLELFF.

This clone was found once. For the CDR3, the DNA is TGTGCCAGTAGTACACCGGGACAGGGGGCCTATGAGCAGTTCTTC. Translated, it gives CASSTPGQGAYEQFF. The chain joins TRBV19 to TRBJ2-1; 12 bases match TRBD1. V dropped 4 bases and J dropped 8; count of bases not matched to a gene: 6. This CDR3 comprises 15 residues. Germline V lookup: CDR1 LNHDA, CDR2 SQIVND (reference sequence).

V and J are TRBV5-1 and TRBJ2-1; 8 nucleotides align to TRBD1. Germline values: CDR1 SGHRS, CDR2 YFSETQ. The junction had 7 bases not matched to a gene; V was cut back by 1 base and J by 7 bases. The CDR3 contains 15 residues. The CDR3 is CASSLSRGPLNEQFF. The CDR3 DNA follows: TGCGCCAGCAGCTTGTCCAGGGGGCCTTTGAATGAGCAGTTCTTC.

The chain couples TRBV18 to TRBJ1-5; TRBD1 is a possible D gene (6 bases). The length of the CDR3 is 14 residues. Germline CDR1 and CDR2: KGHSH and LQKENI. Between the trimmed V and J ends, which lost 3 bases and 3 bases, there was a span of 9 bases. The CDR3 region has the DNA TGTGCCAGCTCACCCGCGGGGGCCAATCAGCCCCAGCATTTT. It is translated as CASSPAGANQPQHF.

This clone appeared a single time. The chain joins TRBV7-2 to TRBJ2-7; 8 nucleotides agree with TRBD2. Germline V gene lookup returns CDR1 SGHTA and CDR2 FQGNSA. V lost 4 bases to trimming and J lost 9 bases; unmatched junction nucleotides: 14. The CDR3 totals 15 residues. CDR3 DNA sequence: TGTGCCAGCAGCTCGACCGGGACTAGGCGCCTGGCGCAGTACTTC. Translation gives CASSSTGTRRLAQYF. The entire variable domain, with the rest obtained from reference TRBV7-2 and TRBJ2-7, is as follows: GAGVSQSPSNKVTEKGKDVELRCDPISGHTALYWYRQSLGQGLEFLIYFQGNSAPDKSGLPSDRFSAERTGGSVSTLTIQRTQQEDSAVYLCASSSTGTRRLAQYFGPGTRLTVT.

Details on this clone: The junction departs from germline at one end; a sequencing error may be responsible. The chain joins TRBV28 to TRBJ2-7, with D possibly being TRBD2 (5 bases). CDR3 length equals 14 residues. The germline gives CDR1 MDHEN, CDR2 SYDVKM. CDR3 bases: TGTGCCAGCAGTTTATTGTTGATTAGTGGAGGCCTGCACTTC. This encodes CASSLLLISGGLHF.

The CDR3 bases are TGTGCCAGCAGCTTCCAAACCCAGGTTAGGCGAACCGGGGAGCTGTTTTTT. Its protein product is CASSFQTQVRRTGELFF. The rearrangement links TRBV5-5 to TRBJ2-2; D gene uncertain. Germline CDR1 and CDR2: SGHKS and YYEKEE (reference sequence). CDR3 size: 17 residues. Trimming stripped 2 bases from V and 5 bases from J, with 19 bases between.

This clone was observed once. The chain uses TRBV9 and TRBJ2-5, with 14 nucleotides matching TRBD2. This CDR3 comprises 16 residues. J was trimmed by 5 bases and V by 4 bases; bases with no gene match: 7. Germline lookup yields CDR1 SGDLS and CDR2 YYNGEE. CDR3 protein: CASSPRLAGGRETQYF. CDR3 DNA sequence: TGTGCCAGCAGCCCCCGACTAGCGGGAGGGCGGGAGACCCAGTACTTC.

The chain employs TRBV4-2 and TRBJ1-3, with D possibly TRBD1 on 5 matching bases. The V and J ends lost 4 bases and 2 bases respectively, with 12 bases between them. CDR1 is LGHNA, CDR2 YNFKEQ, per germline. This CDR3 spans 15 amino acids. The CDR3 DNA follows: TGTGCCAGCAGCCCCCCCGGCAGGGCTGGAAACACCATATATTTT. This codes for CASSPPGRAGNTIYF.

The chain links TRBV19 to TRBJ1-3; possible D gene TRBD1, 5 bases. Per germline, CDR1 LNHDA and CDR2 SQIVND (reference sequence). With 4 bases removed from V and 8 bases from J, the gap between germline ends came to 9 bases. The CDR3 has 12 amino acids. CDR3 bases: TGTGCCAGTAGTACAGGGAAAGACACCATATATTTT. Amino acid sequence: CASSTGKDTIYF. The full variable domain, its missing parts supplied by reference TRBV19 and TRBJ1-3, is DGGITQSPKYLFRKEGQNVTLSCEQNLNHDAMYWYRQDPGQGLRLIYYSQIVNDFQKGDIAEGYSVSREKKESFPLTVTSAQKNPTAFYLCASSTGKDTIYFGEGSWLTVV.

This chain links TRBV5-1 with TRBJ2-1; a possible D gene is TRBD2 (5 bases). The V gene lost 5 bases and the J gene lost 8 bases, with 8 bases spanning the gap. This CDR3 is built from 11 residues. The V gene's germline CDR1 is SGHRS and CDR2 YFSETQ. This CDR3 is CASSSVDEQFF. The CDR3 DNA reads TGCGCCAGCAGTAGCGTTGATGAGCAGTTCTTC.

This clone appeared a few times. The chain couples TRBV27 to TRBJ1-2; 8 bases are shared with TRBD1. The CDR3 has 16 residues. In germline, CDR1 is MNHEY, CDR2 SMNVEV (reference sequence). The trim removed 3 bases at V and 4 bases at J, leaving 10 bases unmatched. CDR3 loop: CASSLSSDRVGYGYTF. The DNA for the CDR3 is TGTGCCAGCAGTTTGTCGTCGGACAGGGTTGGCTATGGCTACACCTTC.

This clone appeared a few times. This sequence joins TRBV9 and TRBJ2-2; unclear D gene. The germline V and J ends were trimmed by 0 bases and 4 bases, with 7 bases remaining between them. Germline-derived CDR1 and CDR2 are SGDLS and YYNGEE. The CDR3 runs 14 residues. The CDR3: CASSVVQITGELFF. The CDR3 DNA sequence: TGTGCCAGCAGCGTAGTACAAATCACCGGGGAGCTGTTTTTT.

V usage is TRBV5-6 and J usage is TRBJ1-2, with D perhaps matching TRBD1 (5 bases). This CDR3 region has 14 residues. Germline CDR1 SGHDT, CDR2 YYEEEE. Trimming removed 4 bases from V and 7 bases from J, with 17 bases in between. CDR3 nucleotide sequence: TGTGCCAGCAGCCTAGGGGTACAAACGGGTGGCTACACCTTC. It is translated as CASSLGVQTGGYTF.

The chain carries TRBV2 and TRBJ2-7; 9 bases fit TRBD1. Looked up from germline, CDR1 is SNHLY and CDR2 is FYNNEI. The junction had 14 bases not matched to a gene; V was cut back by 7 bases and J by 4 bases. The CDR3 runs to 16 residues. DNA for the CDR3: TGTGCCAGCACCAAAGAGGCGGGACAGGGCCCGTACGAGCAGTACTTC. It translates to CASTKEAGQGPYEQYF.